This T cell receptor (beta chain) appears in the sequencing data of a study of CD8 T cells in Susac syndrome (dated by TCRdb to between 2017 and 2020). Some background on the complete study: The study used repertoire sequencing to test whether antigen drove CD8+ T cell activation and differentiation in Susac syndrome. Study-wide conclusions, independent of this receptor: The number of individuals in the TCR sequencing and HLA analysis was recognized as being relatively small.

RNA was extracted using the RNeasy kit, and about 0.45 to 1 microgram was reverse transcribed with random hexamers. The immunoSEQ multiplex PCR assay, covering 54 Vbeta and 13 Jbeta segments, was used to amplify TCR beta CDR3 regions. PCR amplification bias was corrected using a synthetic template baseline for primer optimization and computational correction. The published analysis was carried out like this. Reads were annotated to V, D and J genes per IMGT and analyzed with immunoSEQ Analyzer, keeping only productive sequences. To calculate clonality, Shannon entropy was normalized by log2 of the number of productive unique sequences and then subtracted from one. For each patient and control, public and private clones were evaluated among the 100 most prevalent clones. A clone was defined as Susac-specific if it was absent from the healthy and MS cohorts, from roughly 990 published viral clones and from other ImmuneACCESS disease sequences. TCRdb trimmed public reads at Q25 via fastp, called clones via MiXCR and kept in-frame beta chains. Identical CDR3 protein sequences are pooled into one entry, listed with their most common genes and DNA. The V and J calls follow TCRdb's processing rather than the paper's. The sample has around 230,000 distinct CDR3 sequences on record, 95% of them singletons. 0.085% to 0.095% of the sample belongs to the ten largest clones.

Peripheral blood CD8+ and CD4+ T cells from healthy donors, Susac syndrome patients and multiple sclerosis patients were profiled by high-throughput TCR beta sequencing. Treatment-naive patients with stable or active relapsing-remitting disease fulfilling revised McDonald criteria were used as multiple sclerosis controls. Bulk CD8+ and CD4+ T cells were purified by magnetic negative isolation, whereas CD8+ TEMRA cells were enriched by FACS. Blood was drawn into EDTA tubes, processed within 24 hours, and PBMCs were isolated by density gradient centrifugation. PBMCs destined for TCR sequencing were cryopreserved in liquid nitrogen and later thawed in a 37 °C water bath. A purity of at least 90% was achieved for sorted or isolated CD4+, CD8+ and CD8+ TEMRA cells. From the cysteine through the phenylalanine, the CDR3 covers 13 amino acids. Here the CDR3 DNA is all that survives: 39 bases in frame from base 1. Sequences SGHTA (CDR1) and FQGNSA (CDR2) are obtained from the germline V gene. Deletion took 3 bases off V and 2 bases off J, with a span of 7 bases between the germline ends.

Notes on this clonotype: The clone's antigen remains unknown. Base qualities are missing; no much larger clone stands one base away.

The material sequenced was CD4+ T cells from PBMCs. This TCR was recovered from a human donor with multiple sclerosis. The chain joins TRBV7-2 to TRBJ2-5, with the D segment identity uncertain. In nucleotide form, the sequence is TGTGCCAGCAGCTTTGGTCTACAAGAGACCCAGTACTTC. The translation is CASSFGLQETQYF.